Listed here are 6 T cell receptor beta chains from one sample, sequenced in a study of beta chain features in type 1 diabetes (dated by TCRdb to about 2018). Library prep was done by the immunoSEQ multiplex PCR assay. The entire isolated RNA was reverse transcribed using the High Capacity cDNA Reverse Transcription Kit, and thus expressed TCRB transcripts were sequenced. TCRdb mirrors the immuneACCESS table, restricted to in-frame sequences. Some clones are absent from its copies; in checked studies, under half trace to an unresolved V gene, and the reason for the others is unknown. A total of some 900,000 clones appear in this sample, 15% to 20% of them only once. The ten largest clonotypes hold 0.02% to 0.03% of the sample. The sequenced material came from naive CD4+ T cells from blood. The cell subset or site label here, explained by the study, means: true naive CD4+ T cells. Receptors originate from a woman younger than 35 in good health.

The gene calls are TRBV28 and TRBJ2-7, with D perhaps matching TRBD1 (6 bases). V was cut by 7 bases and J by 4 bases, with 23 bases left in between. This CDR3 has 16 residues. Germline CDR1 and CDR2: MDHEN and SYDVKM. CDR3 in DNA: TGTGCCAGCACCCGAGGACAGCCACGATTTTATTACGAGCAGTACTTC. Encoded protein: CASTRGQPRFYYEQYF. Full variable domain (rest looked up from reference TRBV28 and TRBJ2-7): DVKVTQSSRYLVKRTGEKVFLECVQDMDHENMFWYRQDPGLGLRLIYFSYDVKMKEKGDIPEGYSVSREKKERFSLILESASTNQTSMYLCASTRGQPRFYYEQYFGPGTRLTVT.

The CDR3 region is CASCSGRLAKNIQYF. CDR3 nucleotides: TGTGCCAGTTGTAGCGGGAGGCTAGCCAAAAACATTCAGTACTTC. The chain uses TRBV5-6 and TRBJ2-4, with 10 nucleotides matching TRBD2. The CDR3 length is 15 residues. Germline CDR1 is SGHDT and CDR2 is YYEEEE. Losses at the gene ends were 8 bases for V and 0 bases for J; bases not matched to a gene: 5.

This clone was observed a few times. The chain joins TRBV11-1 to TRBJ2-1; TRBD2 matches at 15 bases. With V trimmed by 1 base and J by 9 bases, 4 bases remained unmatched. CDR3 length: 16 amino acids. CDR1 and CDR2 from the germline V gene are SGHAT and FQDESV (reference sequence). CDR3 nucleotide sequence: TGTGCCAGCAGCTTAGTTACGGGACTAGCGGGAGGTGAGCAGTTCTTC. This translates into CASSLVTGLAGGEQFF.

As to this clone: This specimen includes other DNA sequences encoding the same CDR3. The chain joins TRBV5-1 to TRBJ2-5, with TRBD1 matching over 7 bases. The CDR3 totals 14 residues. Germline trimming cut 0 bases from V and 4 bases from J; bases unmatched to any gene: 3. Germline V gives CDR1 SGHRS, CDR2 YFSETQ. In nucleotides, the CDR3 is TGCGCCAGCAGCTTGGGACAGGGCGGAGAGACCCAGTACTTC. Encoded protein: CASSLGQGGETQYF.

This chain links TRBV23-1 with TRBJ2-1; weak D call: TRBD2 (5 bases). TRBV23-1 is filed as an ORF, its function uncertain. The CDR3 runs 12 residues. V was shortened by 11 bases and J by 10 bases, with 18 bases between the two germline ends. In DNA, the CDR3 is TGCGCCGGTCCGGACTTCTGGTGGGAGCAGTTCTTC. Translating gives CAGPDFWWEQFF.

This clone was observed a handful of times. This chain joins TRBV7-2 and TRBJ2-7; D is uncertain. Germline V lookup: CDR1 SGHTA, CDR2 FQGNSA. There are 11 residues in the CDR3. V was trimmed by 0 bases and J by 8 bases, leaving 5 bases between them. The CDR3 bases are TGTGCCAGCAGCTTAGCTGGGAAGCAGTACTTC. Its protein is CASSLAGKQYF.